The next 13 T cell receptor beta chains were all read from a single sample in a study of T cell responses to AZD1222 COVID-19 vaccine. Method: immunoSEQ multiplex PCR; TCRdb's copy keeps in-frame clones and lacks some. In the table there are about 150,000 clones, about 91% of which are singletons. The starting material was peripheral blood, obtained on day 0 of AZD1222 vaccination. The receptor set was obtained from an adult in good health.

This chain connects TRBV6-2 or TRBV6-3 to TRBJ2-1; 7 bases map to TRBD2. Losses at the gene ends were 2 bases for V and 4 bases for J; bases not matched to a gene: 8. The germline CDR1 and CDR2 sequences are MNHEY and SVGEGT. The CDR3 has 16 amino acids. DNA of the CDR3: TGTGCCAGCAGTTACGTGACTAGCCCTCCTTACAATGAGCAGTTCTTC. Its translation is CASSYVTSPPYNEQFF.

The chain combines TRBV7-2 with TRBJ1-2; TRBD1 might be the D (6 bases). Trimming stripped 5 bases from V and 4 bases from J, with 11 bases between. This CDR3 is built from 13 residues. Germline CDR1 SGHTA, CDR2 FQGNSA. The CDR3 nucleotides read TGTGCCAGCAGCAAGGGGGGGGTCTATGGCTACACCTTC. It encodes CASSKGGVYGYTF.

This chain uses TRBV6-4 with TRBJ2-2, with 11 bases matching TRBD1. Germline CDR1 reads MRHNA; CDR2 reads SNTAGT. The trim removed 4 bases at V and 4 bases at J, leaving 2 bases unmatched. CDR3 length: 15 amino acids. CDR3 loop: CASSAGTGGTGELFF. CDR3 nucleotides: TGTGCCAGCAGTGCCGGGACAGGGGGCACCGGGGAGCTGTTTTTT.

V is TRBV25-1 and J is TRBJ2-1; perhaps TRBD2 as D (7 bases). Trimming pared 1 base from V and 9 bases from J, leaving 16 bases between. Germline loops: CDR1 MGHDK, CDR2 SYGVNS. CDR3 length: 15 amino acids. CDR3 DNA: TGTGCCAGCAGTGAATTCCGGGGGGCCTGGATTGAGCAGTTCTTC. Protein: CASSEFRGAWIEQFF.

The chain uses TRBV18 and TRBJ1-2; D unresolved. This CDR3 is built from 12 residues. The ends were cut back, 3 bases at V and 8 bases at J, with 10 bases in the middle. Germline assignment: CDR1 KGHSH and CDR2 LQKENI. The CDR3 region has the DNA TGTGCCAGCTCACCGGGAAGTCGCGGCTACACCTTC. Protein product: CASSPGSRGYTF.

Here the CDR3 reads CASSRLAGDLTDEQFF. In DNA, the CDR3 is TGTGCCAGCTCCCGACTAGCGGGAGACCTTACAGATGAGCAGTTCTTC. The J gene is TRBJ2-1, the V gene TRBV18, with 12 bases matching TRBD2. The CDR3 is made up of 16 amino acids. Germline V gives CDR1 KGHSH, CDR2 LQKENI. The V gene end was trimmed by 6 bases and the J gene end by 8 bases; junction bases not matched to a gene: 11.

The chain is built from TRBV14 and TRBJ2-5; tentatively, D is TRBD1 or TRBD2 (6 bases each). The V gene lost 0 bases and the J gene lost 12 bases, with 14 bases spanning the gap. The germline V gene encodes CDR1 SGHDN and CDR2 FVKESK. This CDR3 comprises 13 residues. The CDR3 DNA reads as TGTGCCAGCAGCCAAGATCCGGGGGCCGAGAAGTACTTC. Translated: CASSQDPGAEKYF. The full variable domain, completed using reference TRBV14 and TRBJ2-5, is EAGVTQFPSHSVIEKGQTVTLRCDPISGHDNLYWYRRVMGKEIKFLLHFVKESKQDESGMPNNRFLAERTGGTYSTLKVQPAELEDSGVYFCASSQDPGAEKYFGPGTRLLVL.

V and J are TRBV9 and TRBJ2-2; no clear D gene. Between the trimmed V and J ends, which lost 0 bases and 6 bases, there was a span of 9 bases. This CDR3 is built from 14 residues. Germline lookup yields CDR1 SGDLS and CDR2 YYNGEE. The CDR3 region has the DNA TGTGCCAGCAGCGTAGCTGGTGGCGCCGGGGAGCTGTTTTTT. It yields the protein CASSVAGGAGELFF.

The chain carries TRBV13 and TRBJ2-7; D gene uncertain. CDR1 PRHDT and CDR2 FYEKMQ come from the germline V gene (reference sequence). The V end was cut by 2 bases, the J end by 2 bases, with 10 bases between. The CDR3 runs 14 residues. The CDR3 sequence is CASSLKSWTYEQYF. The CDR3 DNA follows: TGTGCCAGCAGCTTAAAAAGCTGGACCTACGAGCAGTACTTC.

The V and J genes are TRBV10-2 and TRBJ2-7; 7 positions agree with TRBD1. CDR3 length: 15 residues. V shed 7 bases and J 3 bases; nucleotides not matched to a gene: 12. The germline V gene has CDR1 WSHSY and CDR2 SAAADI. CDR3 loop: CASTRGQSVGYEQYF. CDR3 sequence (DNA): TGCGCCAGCACCAGGGGACAGTCGGTCGGCTACGAGCAGTACTTC.

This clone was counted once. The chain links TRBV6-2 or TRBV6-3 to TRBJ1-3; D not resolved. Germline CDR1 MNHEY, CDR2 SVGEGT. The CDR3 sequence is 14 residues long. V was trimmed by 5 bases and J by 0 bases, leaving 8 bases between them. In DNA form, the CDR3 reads TGTGCCAGCAGTCAATATATCTCTGGAAACACCATATATTTT. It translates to CASSQYISGNTIYF.

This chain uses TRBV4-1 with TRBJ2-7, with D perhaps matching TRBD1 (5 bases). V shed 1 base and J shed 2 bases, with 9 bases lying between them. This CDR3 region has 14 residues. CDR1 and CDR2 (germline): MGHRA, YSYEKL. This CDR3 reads CASSQGGRAYEQYF. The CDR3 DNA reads TGCGCCAGCAGCCAAGGGGGCAGGGCCTACGAGCAGTACTTC.

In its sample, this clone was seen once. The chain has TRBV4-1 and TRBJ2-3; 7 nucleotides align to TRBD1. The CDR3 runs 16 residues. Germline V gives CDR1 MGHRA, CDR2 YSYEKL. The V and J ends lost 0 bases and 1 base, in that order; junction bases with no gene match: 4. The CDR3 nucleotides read TGCGCCAGCAGCCAAGATAGGGGGCACGGCACAGATACGCAGTATTTT. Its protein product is CASSQDRGHGTDTQYF.